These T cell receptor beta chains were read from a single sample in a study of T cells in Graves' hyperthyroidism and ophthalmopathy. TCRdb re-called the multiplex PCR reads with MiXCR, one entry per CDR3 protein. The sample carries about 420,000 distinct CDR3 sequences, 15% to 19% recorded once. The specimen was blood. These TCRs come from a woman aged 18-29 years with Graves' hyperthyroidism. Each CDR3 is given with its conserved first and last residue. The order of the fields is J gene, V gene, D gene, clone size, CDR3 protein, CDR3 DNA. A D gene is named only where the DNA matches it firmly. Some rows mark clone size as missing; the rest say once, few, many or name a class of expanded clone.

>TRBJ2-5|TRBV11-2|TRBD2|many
CASSSDSGVQYF
TGTGCCAGCAGCTCCGACAGCGGGGTCCAGTACTTC
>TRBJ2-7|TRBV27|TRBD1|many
CASSLSPTGASYEQYF
TGTGCCAGCAGTTTATCGCCGACAGGGGCATCCTACGAGCAGTACTTC
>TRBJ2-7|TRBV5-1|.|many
CASHSGAVPEVEQYF
TGCGCCAGCCACTCAGGGGCCGTACCAGAGGTCGAGCAGTACTTC
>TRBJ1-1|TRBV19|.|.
CASRDGNTEAFF
TGTGCCAGTCGGGACGGGAACACTGAAGCTTTCTTT
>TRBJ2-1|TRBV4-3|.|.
CASSQDQGHSSYNEQFF
TGCGCCAGCAGCCAAGATCAGGGACACAGCTCCTACAATGAGCAGTTCTTC
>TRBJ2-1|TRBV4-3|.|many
CASSQDLVPYNEQFF
TGCGCCAGCAGCCAAGATCTGGTGCCTTACAATGAGCAGTTCTTC
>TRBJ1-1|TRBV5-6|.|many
CASSLSSEAFF
TGTGCCAGCAGCTTAAGCTCAGAAGCTTTCTTT
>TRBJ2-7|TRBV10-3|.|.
CAISAGAARGKNEQYF
TGTGCCATCAGTGCGGGGGCGGCCCGCGGAAAAAACGAGCAGTACTTC
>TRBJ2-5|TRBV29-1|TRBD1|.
CSVERRGPMKTQYF
TGCAGCGTTGAACGTAGGGGGCCGATGAAGACCCAGTACTTC
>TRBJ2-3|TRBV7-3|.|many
CASSHDSVTDTQYF
TGTGCCAGCAGCCACGACTCGGTCACAGATACGCAGTATTTT
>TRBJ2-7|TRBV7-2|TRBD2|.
CASAQTSGGLITYEQYF
TGTGCCAGCGCACAGACTAGCGGGGGGCTGATAACCTACGAGCAGTACTTC
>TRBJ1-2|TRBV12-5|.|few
CASAIYTGPLWNYGYTF
TGTGCTAGTGCCATCTACACGGGACCATTGTGGAACTATGGCTACACCTTC
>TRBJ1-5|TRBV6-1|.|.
CASLSGGAWYSNQPQHF
TGTGCCAGCCTTTCTGGGGGCGCCTGGTATAGCAATCAGCCCCAGCATTTT
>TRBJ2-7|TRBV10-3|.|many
CATTPVRGGRYEQYF
TGTGCCACCACCCCTGTCCGTGGGGGGCGATACGAGCAGTACTTC
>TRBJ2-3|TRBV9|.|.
CASSEWGVSTDTQYF
TGTGCCAGCAGCGAGTGGGGGGTTAGCACAGATACGCAGTATTTT
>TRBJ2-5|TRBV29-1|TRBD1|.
CSVTRQGSGETQYF
TGCAGCGTTACCAGACAGGGATCGGGAGAGACCCAGTACTTC
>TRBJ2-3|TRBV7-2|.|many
CASSLWGGPDTQYF
TGTGCCAGCAGCTTATGGGGGGGCCCAGATACGCAGTATTTT
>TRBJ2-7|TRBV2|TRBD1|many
CASRADRAYEQYF
TGTGCCAGCAGGGCCGACAGGGCCTACGAGCAGTACTTC
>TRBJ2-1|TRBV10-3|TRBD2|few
CAISVTAGGPNEQFF
TGTGCCATCAGTGTAACAGCGGGGGGGCCCAATGAGCAGTTCTTC
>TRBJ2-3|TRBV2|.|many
CASSVAARSTDTQYF
TGTGCCAGCAGTGTTGCGGCAAGAAGCACAGATACGCAGTATTTT
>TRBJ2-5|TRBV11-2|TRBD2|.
CASSQGSRGGPKTQYF
TGCGCCAGCAGCCAAGGAAGTCGGGGGGGCCCGAAGACCCAGTACTTC
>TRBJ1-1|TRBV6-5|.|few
CASSYNKKTEAFF
TGTGCCAGCAGTTACAACAAGAAAACTGAAGCTTTCTTT
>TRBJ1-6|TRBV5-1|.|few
CASSPGDLGTCHF
TGCGCCAGCAGCCCGGGGGACCTCGGGACCTGCCACTTT
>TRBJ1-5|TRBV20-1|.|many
CSASRQGATLNQPQHF
TGCAGTGCTAGTCGTCAGGGTGCAACGCTGAATCAGCCCCAGCATTTT
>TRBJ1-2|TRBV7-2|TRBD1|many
CASSGTALGGYTF
TGTGCCAGCAGTGGGACAGCCCTCGGGGGCTACACCTTC
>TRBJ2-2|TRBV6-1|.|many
CASSFTLAGELFF
TGTGCCAGCAGTTTCACTCTGGCCGGGGAGCTGTTTTTT
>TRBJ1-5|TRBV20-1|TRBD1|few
CSAGTGVGLVNQPQHF
TGCAGTGCTGGAACAGGGGTGGGTTTGGTAAATCAGCCCCAGCATTTT
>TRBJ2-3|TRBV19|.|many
CASSISGSTDTQYF
TGCGCCAGCAGCATTAGCGGCTCCACAGATACGCAGTATTTT
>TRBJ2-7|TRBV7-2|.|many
CASSSKGGGSYEQYF
TGTGCCAGCAGCTCAAAGGGGGGGGGGTCCTACGAGCAGTACTTC
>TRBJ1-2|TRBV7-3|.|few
CASSPPGTGRRGYTF
TGTGCCAGCAGCCCCCCCGGAACAGGGCGACGTGGCTACACCTTC
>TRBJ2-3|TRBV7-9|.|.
CASSITDSTDTQYF
TGTGCCAGCAGCATCACCGACAGCACAGATACGCAGTATTTT
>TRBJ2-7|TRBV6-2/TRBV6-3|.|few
CASRSGYEQYF
TGTGCCAGCAGGAGCGGATACGAGCAGTACTTC
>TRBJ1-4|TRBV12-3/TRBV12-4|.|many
CASSLPGEGEKLFF
TGTGCCAGCAGTTTACCAGGGGAAGGGGAAAAACTGTTTTTT
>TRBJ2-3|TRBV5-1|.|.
CASSPTAQRTGDTQYF
TGCGCCAGCAGCCCAACAGCACAACGAACCGGGGATACGCAGTATTTT
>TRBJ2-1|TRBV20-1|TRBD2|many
CSARDRKGGSSYNEQFF
TGCAGTGCTAGAGATCGGAAAGGCGGGAGCTCCTACAATGAGCAGTTCTTC
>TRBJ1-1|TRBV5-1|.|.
CASSFKLNTEAFF
TGCGCCAGCAGCTTCAAGTTGAACACTGAAGCTTTCTTT
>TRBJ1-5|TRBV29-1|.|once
CSVQLSPNQPQHF
TGCAGCGTCCAACTCAGTCCCAATCAGCCCCAGCATTTT
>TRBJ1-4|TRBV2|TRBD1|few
CASKRTGDEKLFF
TGTGCCAGCAAACGGACAGGGGATGAAAAACTGTTTTTT
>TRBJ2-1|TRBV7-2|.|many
CASSLGWGHHNEQFF
TGTGCCAGCAGCTTAGGCTGGGGACACCACAATGAGCAGTTCTTC